This T cell receptor (beta chain) was retrieved from a study of CD8 T cells in Susac syndrome (dated by TCRdb to about 2019). General notes on the study: Repertoire sequencing was used to test whether CD8+ T cell activation and differentiation in Susac syndrome was antigen driven. The study compared CD8+ T cell repertoire clonality among approximately twelve healthy donors, approximately 14 Susac syndrome patients and some 16 multiple sclerosis patients. Here is what the overall study found, with its caveats: The number of individuals in the TCR sequencing and HLA analysis was recognized as being relatively small.

A word on this clonotype: Its antigen is not yet known. The sample holds no much larger clone one base away, and base qualities are not on file.

High-throughput TCR beta sequencing profiled peripheral blood CD8+ and CD4+ T cells from healthy donors, Susac syndrome patients and multiple sclerosis patients. Multiple sclerosis controls were treatment-naive patients with stable or active relapsing-remitting disease fulfilling revised McDonald criteria. Bulk CD8+ and CD4+ T cells were purified by magnetic negative isolation, while CD8+ TEMRA cells were enriched using FACS. Blood was drawn into EDTA tubes, processed within 24 hours, and PBMCs were isolated by density gradient centrifugation. PBMCs intended for TCR sequencing were cryopreserved in liquid nitrogen and were subsequently thawed in a 37 degrees C water bath. The sorted or isolated CD4+, CD8+ and CD8+ TEMRA cells had a purity of 90% or higher. RNA was extracted using the RNeasy kit, and roughly 0.5 to 1 microgram was reverse transcribed with random hexamers. The immunoSEQ multiplex PCR assay, which covers 54 Vbeta and 13 Jbeta segments, was used to amplify TCR beta CDR3 regions. PCR amplification bias was corrected using a synthetic template baseline for primer optimization and computational correction. From the authors' description of their analysis: Reads were assigned to V, D and J genes according to IMGT and analyzed in immunoSEQ Analyzer, with only productive sequences retained. Clonality was calculated as one minus the Shannon entropy normalized by log2 of the number of productive unique sequences. For each patient and control, public and private clones were evaluated within the 100 most prevalent clones. Clones were defined as Susac-specific if absent from the healthy and MS cohorts, from under 1,200 published viral clones and from other ImmuneACCESS disease sequences. Through fastp at Q25 and MiXCR, TCRdb rebuilt clones from the public reads, retaining in-frame beta chains. Each entry merges the rows of one CDR3 protein and shows their most common DNA and genes. These V and J calls derive from TCRdb rather than the authors' analysis. The sample records 170,000 or so distinct CDR3 sequences, 90% to 95% of which are singletons. 0.15% to 0.2% of the sample is in the top ten clones.

This clonotype originated in a human donor with multiple sclerosis. The specimen sequenced was CD8+ T cells from PBMCs.

The CDR3 region: CASSQDGGVNQPQHF. DNA sequence: TGCGCCAGCAGCCAAGATGGGGGGGTCAATCAGCCCCAGCATTTT. The rearranged chain carries TRBV4-1 and TRBJ1-5, and TRBD1 may be the D gene, going by 5 matching bases. The CDR3 numbers 15 residues from cysteine through phenylalanine. This entry keeps only the CDR3 DNA: 45 bases, framed from base 1. The junction shows trimming of 0 bases on V and 3 bases on J, plus 9 bases between the germline ends. The CDR1 and CDR2 encoded by the germline V gene are MGHRA and YSYEKL.